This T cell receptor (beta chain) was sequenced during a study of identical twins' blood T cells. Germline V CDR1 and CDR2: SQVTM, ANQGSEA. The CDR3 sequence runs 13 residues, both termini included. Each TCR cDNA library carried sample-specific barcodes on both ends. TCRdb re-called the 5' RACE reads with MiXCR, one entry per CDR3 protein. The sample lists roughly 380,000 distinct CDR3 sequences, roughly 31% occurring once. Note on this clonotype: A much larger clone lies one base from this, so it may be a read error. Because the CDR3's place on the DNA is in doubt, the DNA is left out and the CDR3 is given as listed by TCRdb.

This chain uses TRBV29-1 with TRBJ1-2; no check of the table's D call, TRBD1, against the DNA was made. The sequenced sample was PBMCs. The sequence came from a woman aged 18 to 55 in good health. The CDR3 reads CSDAPQGYYGCTF.